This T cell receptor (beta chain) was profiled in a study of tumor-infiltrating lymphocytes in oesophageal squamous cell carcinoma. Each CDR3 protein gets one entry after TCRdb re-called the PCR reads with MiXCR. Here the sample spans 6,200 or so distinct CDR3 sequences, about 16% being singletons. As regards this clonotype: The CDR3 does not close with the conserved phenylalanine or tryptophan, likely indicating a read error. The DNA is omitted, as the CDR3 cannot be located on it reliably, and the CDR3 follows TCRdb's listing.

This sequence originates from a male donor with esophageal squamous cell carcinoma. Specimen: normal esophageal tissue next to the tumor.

CDR3 residues: CASSVPSAGARNARYEQYFGA. The genes are TRBV6-8 and TRBJ2-6; the table's D call, TRBD1, has no DNA check behind it. The CDR3 adds up to 21 amino acids, both ends counted. Looked up from germline, CDR1 is MNHGY and CDR2 is SAAAGT.